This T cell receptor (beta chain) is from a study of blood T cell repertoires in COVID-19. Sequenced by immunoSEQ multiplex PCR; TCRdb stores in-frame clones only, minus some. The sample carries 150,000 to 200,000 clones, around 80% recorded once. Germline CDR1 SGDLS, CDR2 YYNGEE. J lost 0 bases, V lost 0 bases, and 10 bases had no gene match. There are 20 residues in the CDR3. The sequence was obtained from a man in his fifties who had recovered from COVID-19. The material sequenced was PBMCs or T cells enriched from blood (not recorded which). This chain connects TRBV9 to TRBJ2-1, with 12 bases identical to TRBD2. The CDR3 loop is CASSVAGLAGGSGSYNEQFF. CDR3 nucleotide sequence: TGTGCCAGCAGCGTAGCGGGGCTAGCGGGGGGGTCAGGCTCCTACAATGAGCAGTTCTTC.